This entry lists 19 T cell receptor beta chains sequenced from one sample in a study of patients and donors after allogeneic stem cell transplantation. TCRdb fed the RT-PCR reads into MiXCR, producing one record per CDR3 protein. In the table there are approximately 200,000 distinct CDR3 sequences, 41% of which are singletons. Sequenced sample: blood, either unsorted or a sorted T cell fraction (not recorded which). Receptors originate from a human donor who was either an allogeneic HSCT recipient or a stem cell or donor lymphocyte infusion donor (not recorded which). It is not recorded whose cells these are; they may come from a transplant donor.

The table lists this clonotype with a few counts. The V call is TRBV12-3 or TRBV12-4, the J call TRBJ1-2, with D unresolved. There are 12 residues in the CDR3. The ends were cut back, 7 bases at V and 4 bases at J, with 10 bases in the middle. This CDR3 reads CASTFDGYGYTF. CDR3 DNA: TGTGCCAGCACCTTTGACGGCTATGGCTACACCTTC.

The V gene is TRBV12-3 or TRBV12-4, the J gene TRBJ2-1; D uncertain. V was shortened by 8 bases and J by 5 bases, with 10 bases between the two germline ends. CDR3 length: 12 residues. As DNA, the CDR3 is TGTGCCAGCGGGTCCGGAGACAATGAGCAGTTCTTC. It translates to CASGSGDNEQFF.

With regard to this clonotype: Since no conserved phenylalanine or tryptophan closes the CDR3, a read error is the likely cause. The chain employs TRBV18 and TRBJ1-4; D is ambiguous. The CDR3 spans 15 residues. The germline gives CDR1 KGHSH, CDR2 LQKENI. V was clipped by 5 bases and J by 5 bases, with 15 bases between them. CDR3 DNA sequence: TGTGCCAGCTCAACTACGCTACAGACAAATGAAAAACTGTTTATT. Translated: CASSTTLQTNEKLFI.

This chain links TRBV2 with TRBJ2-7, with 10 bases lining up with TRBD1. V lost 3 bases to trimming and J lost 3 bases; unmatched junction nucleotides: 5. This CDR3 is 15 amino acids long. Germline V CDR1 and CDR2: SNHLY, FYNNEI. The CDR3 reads CASSDPGTGDYEQYF. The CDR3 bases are TGTGCCAGCAGTGATCCCGGGACAGGGGACTACGAGCAGTACTTC. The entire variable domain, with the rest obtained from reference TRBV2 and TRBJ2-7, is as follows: EPEVTQTPSHQVTQMGQEVILRCVPISNHLYFYWYRQILGQKVEFLVSFYNNEISEKSEIFDDQFSVERPDGSNFTLKIRSTKLEDSAMYFCASSDPGTGDYEQYFGPGTRLTVT.

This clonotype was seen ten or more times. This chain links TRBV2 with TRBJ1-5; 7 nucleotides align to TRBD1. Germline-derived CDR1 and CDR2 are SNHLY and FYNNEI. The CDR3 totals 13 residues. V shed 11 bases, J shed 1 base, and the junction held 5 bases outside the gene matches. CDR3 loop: CASGQESNQPQHF. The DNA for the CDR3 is TGTGCCTCTGGACAGGAGAGCAATCAGCCCCAGCATTTT.

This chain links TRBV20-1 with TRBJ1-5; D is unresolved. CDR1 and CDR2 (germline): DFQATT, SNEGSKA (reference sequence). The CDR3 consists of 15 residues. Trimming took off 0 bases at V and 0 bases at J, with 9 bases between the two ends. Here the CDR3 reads CSARDRAVSNQPQHF. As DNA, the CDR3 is TGCAGTGCTAGAGATCGGGCAGTTAGCAATCAGCCCCAGCATTTT.

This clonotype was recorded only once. CDR3 sequence (DNA): TGTGCCACCAGGGAAAATGGCTACACCTTC. Translating it yields CATRENGYTF. The V gene is TRBV24-1, the J gene TRBJ1-2; D is unresolved. V lost 7 bases and J lost 6, with 5 bases in between. Germline V CDR1 and CDR2: KGHDR, SFDVKD. The CDR3 runs 10 residues.

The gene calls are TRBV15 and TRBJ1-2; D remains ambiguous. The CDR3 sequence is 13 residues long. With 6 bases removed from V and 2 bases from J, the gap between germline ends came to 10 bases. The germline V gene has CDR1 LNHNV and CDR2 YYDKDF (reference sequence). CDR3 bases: TGTGCCACCAGAGACGTCCTAAACTATGGCTACACCTTC. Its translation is CATRDVLNYGYTF.

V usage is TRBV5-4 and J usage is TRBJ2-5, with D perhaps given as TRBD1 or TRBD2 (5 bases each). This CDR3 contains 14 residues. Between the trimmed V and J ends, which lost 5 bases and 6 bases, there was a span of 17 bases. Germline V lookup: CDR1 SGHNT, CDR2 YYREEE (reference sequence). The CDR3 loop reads CASSSSEGSQTQYF. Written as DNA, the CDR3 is TGTGCCAGCAGTTCCAGCGAGGGGAGTCAGACCCAGTACTTC.

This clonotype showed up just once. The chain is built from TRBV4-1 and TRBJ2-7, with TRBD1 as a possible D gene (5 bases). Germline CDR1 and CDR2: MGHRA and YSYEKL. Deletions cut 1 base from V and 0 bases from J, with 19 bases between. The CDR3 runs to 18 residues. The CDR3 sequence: CASSQVGARSTSSYEQYF. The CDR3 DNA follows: TGCGCCAGCAGCCAAGTAGGGGCCCGCAGTACCAGCTCCTACGAGCAGTACTTC.

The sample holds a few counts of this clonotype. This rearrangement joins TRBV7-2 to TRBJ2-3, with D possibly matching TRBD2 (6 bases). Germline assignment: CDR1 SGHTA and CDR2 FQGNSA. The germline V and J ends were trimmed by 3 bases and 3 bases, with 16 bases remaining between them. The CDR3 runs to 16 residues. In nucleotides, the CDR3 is TGTGCCAGCAGCTTTGGTCCGGGAGTAGGGACAGATACGCAGTATTTT. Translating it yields CASSFGPGVGTDTQYF.

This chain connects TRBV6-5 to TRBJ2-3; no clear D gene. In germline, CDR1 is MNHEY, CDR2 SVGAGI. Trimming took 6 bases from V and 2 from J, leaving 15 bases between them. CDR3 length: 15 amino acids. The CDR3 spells CASSYGGSFTDTQYF. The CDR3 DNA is TGTGCCAGCAGCTACGGTGGCAGTTTCACAGATACGCAGTATTTT.

The CDR3 region is CASSLGGQANQPQHF. DNA of the CDR3: TGTGCCAGCAGCTTAGGGGGACAGGCTAATCAGCCCCAGCATTTT. The chain has TRBV7-9 and TRBJ1-5; 8 nucleotides agree with TRBD1. Germline CDR1 SEHNR, CDR2 FQNEAQ (reference sequence). Trimming at V came to 1 base and at J to 4 bases, leaving 3 bases not matched to a gene. The CDR3 consists of 15 residues.

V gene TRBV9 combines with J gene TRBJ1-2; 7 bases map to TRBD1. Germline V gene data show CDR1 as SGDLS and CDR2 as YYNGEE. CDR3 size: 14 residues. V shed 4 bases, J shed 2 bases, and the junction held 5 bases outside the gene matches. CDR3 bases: TGTGCCAGCAGCCCTCAGACAGGGAACTATGGCTACACCTTC. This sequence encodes CASSPQTGNYGYTF.

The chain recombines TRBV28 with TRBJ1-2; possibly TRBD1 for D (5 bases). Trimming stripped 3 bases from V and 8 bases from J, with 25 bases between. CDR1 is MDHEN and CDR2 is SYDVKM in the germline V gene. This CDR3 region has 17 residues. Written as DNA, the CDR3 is TGTGCCAGCAGTTTTTTTAGGTCCTCTACCAGGGAGTGGGGCTACACCTTC. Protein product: CASSFFRSSTREWGYTF.

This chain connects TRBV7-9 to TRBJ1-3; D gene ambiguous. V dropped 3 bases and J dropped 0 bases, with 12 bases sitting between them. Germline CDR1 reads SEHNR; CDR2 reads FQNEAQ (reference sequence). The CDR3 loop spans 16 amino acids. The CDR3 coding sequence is TGTGCCAGCAGCTTTCCTGGGCGGTCCTCTGGAAACACCATATATTTT. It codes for CASSFPGRSSGNTIYF.

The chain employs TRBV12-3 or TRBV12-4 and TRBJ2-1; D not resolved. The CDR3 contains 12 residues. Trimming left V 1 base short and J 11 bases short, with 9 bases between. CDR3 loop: CASSLGLNKQFF. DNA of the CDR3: TGTGCCAGCAGTTTAGGGCTAAATAAGCAGTTCTTC.

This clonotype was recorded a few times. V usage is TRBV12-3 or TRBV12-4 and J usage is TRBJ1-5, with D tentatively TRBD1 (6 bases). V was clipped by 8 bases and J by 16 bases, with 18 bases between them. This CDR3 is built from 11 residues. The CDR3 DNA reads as TGTGCCAGCGGATCCGGGACACCCGATCATTTT. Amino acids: CASGSGTPDHF.

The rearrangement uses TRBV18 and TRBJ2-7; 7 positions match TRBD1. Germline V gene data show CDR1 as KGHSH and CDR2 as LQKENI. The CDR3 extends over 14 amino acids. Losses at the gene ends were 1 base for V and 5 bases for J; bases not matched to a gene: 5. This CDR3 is CASSPRIQGNEQYF. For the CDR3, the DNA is TGTGCCAGCTCACCACGGATACAGGGGAACGAGCAGTACTTC.